The sequence of this TCR beta chain was determined in a study of shared clonotypes between healthy human individuals. Overall study: Researchers assigned three CD4 naive, three CD4 memory, two CD8 naive and one CD8 memory plate to each donor.

V shed 1 base and J shed 7 bases, with 14 bases lying between them. This CDR3 is 15 amino acids long. Germline CDR1 and CDR2: MGHRA and YSYEKL. Produced via immunoSEQ multiplex PCR; TCRdb's table is partial and in-frame only. The sample has around 1.1 million clones; around 78% are singletons. The TCR sequence derives from a man between 18 and 29 years old in good health. Some clones in this sample may be carry-over from other donors' samples. Specimen: memory CD4+ T cells from PBMCs. Subset given: CD45RA-negative fraction. This rearrangement joins TRBV4-1 to TRBJ2-1, with D maybe TRBD2 (6 bases). CDR3 residues: CASSQGGGDGNEQFF. Here the CDR3 DNA reads TGCGCCAGCAGCCAAGGGGGAGGAGACGGGAATGAGCAGTTCTTC.